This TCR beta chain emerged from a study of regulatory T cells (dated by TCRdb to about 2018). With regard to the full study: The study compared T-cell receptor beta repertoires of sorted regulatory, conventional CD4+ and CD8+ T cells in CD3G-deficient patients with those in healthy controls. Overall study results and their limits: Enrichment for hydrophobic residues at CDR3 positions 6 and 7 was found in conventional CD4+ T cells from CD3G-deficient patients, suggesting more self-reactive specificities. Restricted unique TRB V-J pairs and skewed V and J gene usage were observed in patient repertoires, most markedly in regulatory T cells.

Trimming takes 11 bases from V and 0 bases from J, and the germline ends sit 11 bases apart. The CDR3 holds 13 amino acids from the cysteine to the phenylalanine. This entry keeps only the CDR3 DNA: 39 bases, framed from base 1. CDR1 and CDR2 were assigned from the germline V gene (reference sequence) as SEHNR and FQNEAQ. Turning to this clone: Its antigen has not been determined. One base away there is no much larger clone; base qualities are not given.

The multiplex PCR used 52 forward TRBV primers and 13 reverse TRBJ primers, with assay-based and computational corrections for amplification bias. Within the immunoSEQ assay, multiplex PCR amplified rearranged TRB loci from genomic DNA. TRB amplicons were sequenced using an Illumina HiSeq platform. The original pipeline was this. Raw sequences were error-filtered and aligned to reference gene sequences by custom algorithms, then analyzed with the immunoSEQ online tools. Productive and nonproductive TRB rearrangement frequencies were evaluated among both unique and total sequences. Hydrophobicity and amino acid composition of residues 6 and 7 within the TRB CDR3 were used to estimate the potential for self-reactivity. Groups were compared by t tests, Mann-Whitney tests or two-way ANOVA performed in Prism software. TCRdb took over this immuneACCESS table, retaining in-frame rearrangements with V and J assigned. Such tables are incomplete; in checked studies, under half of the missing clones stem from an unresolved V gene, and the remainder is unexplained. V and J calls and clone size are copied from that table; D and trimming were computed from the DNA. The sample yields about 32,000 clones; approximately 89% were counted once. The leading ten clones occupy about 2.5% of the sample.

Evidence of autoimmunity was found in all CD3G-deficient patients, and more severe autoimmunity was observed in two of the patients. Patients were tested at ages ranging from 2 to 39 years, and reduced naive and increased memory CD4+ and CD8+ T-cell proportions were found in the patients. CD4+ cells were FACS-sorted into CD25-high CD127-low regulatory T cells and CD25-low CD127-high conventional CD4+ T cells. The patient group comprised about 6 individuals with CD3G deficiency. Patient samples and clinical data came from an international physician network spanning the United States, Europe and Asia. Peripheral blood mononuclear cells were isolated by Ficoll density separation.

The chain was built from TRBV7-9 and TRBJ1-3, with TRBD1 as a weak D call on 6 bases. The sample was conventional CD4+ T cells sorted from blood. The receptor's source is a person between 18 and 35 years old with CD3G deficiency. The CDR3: CAGGRSSGNTIYF. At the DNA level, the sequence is TGTGCCGGGGGCAGGAGCTCTGGAAACACCATATATTTT. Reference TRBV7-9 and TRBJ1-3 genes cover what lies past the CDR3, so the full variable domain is DTGVSQNPRHKITKRGQNVTFRCDPISEHNRLYWYRQTLGQGPEFLTYFQNEAQLEKSRLLSDRFSAERPKGSFSTLEIQRTEQGDSAMYLCAGGRSSGNTIYFGEGSWLTVV.